This paragraph reports one T cell receptor (beta chain). Its specificity is not known. This CDR3 is 15 amino acids long. Trimming at V came to 0 bases and at J to 4 bases, leaving 6 bases not matched to a gene. CDR1 MDHEN and CDR2 SYDVKM come from the germline V gene. The sample comes from a study of post-analysis software for immune sequencing data. Unique molecular identifiers were carried by the TCR beta cDNA libraries. The yield from roughly 1 to 10 million T cells was roughly 500,000 cDNA molecules in total. TCRdb independently ran MiXCR on the PCR reads; one entry per CDR3 protein. The sample has about 810,000 distinct CDR3 sequences; about 50% are singletons. General observations from the study: Controls had lower frequencies than patients of 4 or 5 TRBV segments, which included TRBV5-6, TRBV5-1 and TRBV20-1.

This TCR came from a girl between 10 and 17 years old with multiple sclerosis. The V and J genes are TRBV28 and TRBJ2-7; 7 nucleotides match TRBD2. The sequenced sample was blood. CDR3 DNA sequence: TGTGCCAGCAGTTTATGGGATAGCGGGTGTTACGAGCAGTACTTC. As protein: CASSLWDSGCYEQYF.